This entry features one T cell receptor beta chain sequence. The antigen is undetermined. V lost 4 bases and J 5 bases, leaving 16 bases between the germline ends. There are 15 residues in the CDR3. CDR1 is SGHNT and CDR2 is YENEEA in the germline V gene. The data are from a study of T cell responses to AZD1222 COVID-19 vaccine. Study findings and constraints: White British ancestry dominated among donors, who included more females, and clonal diversity was possibly underestimated. Nearly half of the spike-specific TCRs reportedly recognize variant regions that carry no mutations.

Clones were read by immunoSEQ multiplex PCR, and TCRdb kept only the in-frame ones, dropping some. Here the sample spans about 110,000 clones, under 90% being singletons. The sequenced sample was peripheral blood, obtained on day 0 of AZD1222 vaccination. V is TRBV11-3 and J is TRBJ2-3, with D perhaps TRBD1 or TRBD2 (5 bases each). This sequence was found in an adult in good health. In nucleotides, the CDR3 is TGTGCCAGCAGCTCTCTAGCAGTTGGGGGAGATACGCAGTATTTT. Protein: CASSSLAVGGDTQYF.